The sequence of this T cell receptor beta chain was determined in a study of blood T cell repertoires in COVID-19. Across the whole study: PBMCs, B-cell-depleted T cells, or T cells provided the cDNA or gDNA that made up the material.

Only in-frame clones appear in the TCRdb table, and some are missing; sequencing was by immunoSEQ multiplex PCR. The sample lists 300,000 to 400,000 clones, 65% to 90% seen once, with about 7.1% in the top ten. V lost 6 bases, J lost 3 bases, and 13 bases lay in between. Looked up from germline, CDR1 is SGHKS and CDR2 is YYEKEE (reference sequence). This CDR3 has 13 amino acids. This chain connects TRBV5-5 to TRBJ2-7; the D gene is possibly TRBD1 (6 bases). This TCR derives from a woman between 55 and 75 years old with COVID-19, enrolled during active disease. The sequencing sample was made of peripheral blood. CDR3 nucleotide sequence: TGTGCCAGCACCCCGGGACATAACTACGAGCAGTACTTC. It codes for CASTPGHNYEQYF. Drawing the rest from reference TRBV5-5 and TRBJ2-7, the complete variable domain is DAGVTQSPTHLIKTRGQQVTLRCSPISGHKSVSWYQQVLGQGPQFIFQYYEKEERGRGNFPDRFSARQFPNYSSELNVNALLLGDSALYLCASTPGHNYEQYFGPGTRLTVT.